This is a list of T cell receptor beta chains from one sample in a study of cytomegalovirus exposure and HLA in healthy donors. Using immunoSEQ multiplex PCR, the repertoire was profiled, and TCRdb retains in-frame clones only, with some absent. The table has 60,000 or so clones, 92% seen once. Specimen: PBMCs. These receptors originate from a woman aged 18-29 years in good health and CMV-seronegative. Both conserved end residues are part of each CDR3. The D gene is left open where the match is weak. Some rows mark clone size as missing; the rest say once, few, many or name a class of expanded clone.

abundance,j_gene,v_gene,d_gene,CDR3nt,CDR3aa
-,TRBJ2-2,TRBV7-3,TRBD1,TGTGCCACCGGACAGGGCAACACCGGGGAGCTGTTTTTT,CATGQGNTGELFF
-,TRBJ1-2,TRBV6-6,-,TGTGCCAGCAGTTACTTAGGGGGACAATTCGGTGGCTACACCTTC,CASSYLGGQFGGYTF
-,TRBJ2-7,TRBV5-1,TRBD2,TGCGCCAGCAGCTTTAATGGACCAGCGGGGAGACCGGACGAGCAGTACTTC,CASSFNGPAGRPDEQYF
-,TRBJ1-1,TRBV7-6,-,TGTGCCAGCAGCTTAGCGGGCGTTCCGAACACTGAAGCTTTCTTT,CASSLAGVPNTEAFF
-,TRBJ2-1,TRBV5-6,TRBD2,TGTGCCAGCAGCTGGGGATCTAGCGGGAGCTCCTACAATGAGCAGTTCTTC,CASSWGSSGSSYNEQFF
-,TRBJ2-5,TRBV6-6,TRBD1,TGTGCCAGCAGTTACTCCAGCGACAGGGTGGGGGAGACCCAGTACTTC,CASSYSSDRVGETQYF
-,TRBJ1-5,TRBV9,-,TGTGCCAGCAGTCCACAATTTAGCAATCAGCCCCAGCATTTT,CASSPQFSNQPQHF
-,TRBJ1-2,TRBV5-6,-,TGTGCCAGCAGCTTGGCGGGAACCTATGGCTACACCTTC,CASSLAGTYGYTF
-,TRBJ2-6,TRBV19,-,TGTGCCAGTAGCGACAGGCCGATTTCGTCTGGGGCCAACGTCCTGACTTTC,CASSDRPISSGANVLTF
-,TRBJ1-1,TRBV7-2,-,TGTGCCAGCAGCTTAGAGGGGCGGAGAGCTTTCTTT,CASSLEGRRAFF
-,TRBJ1-1,TRBV19,TRBD1,TGTGCCAGTGTCCGGACAGGGACGAACACTGAAGCTTTCTTT,CASVRTGTNTEAFF
-,TRBJ2-1,TRBV28,TRBD2,TGTGCCAGCCTTACTAGCGGGGGGCTCTACAATGAGCAGTTCTTC,CASLTSGGLYNEQFF
-,TRBJ2-3,TRBV11-3,TRBD1,TGTGCCAGCGAGGGGGCCGAAGATACGCAGTATTTT,CASEGAEDTQYF
-,TRBJ2-7,TRBV11-2,-,TGTGCCAGCAACTCTCTCCCTCTAGACAGCACCTACGAGCAGTACTTC,CASNSLPLDSTYEQYF
-,TRBJ1-1,TRBV2,-,TGTGCCAGCCGCTTTGAGGGGGTGAACACTGAAGCTTTCTTT,CASRFEGVNTEAFF
-,TRBJ2-1,TRBV18,-,TGTGCCAGCTCACCCGCCCGCCCTCGAGTTGATGAGCAGTTCTTC,CASSPARPRVDEQFF
-,TRBJ2-7,TRBV9,TRBD2,TGTGCCAGCAGCGTAGACGCGGGAGTTTTGTCTCGCGAGCAGTACTTC,CASSVDAGVLSREQYF
once,TRBJ2-6,TRBV7-8,TRBD1,TGTGCCAGCAGCTTTTCGGGACAGGGGGCTTTTGGGGCCAACGTCCTGACTTTC,CASSFSGQGAFGANVLTF
-,TRBJ2-6,TRBV6-1,-,TGTGCCAGCACCCCGGAGGCGTCCGGGGCCAACGTCCTGACTTTC,CASTPEASGANVLTF
-,TRBJ1-2,TRBV6-1,-,TGTGCCAGCATCCGTGGTTGGGAGGATGGCTACACCTTC,CASIRGWEDGYTF
-,TRBJ2-3,TRBV19,TRBD1,TGTGCCAGTACCCAGACAGGGGCGAAGGACACGCAGTATTTT,CASTQTGAKDTQYF
-,TRBJ2-5,TRBV6-5,TRBD2,TGTGCCAGCAGCCCCGGGATAGCGGGATCTGAGACCCAGTACTTC,CASSPGIAGSETQYF
-,TRBJ2-7,TRBV15,-,TGTGCCACCAGCAGAGGCCTGGACAGCTCCTACGAGCAGTACTTC,CATSRGLDSSYEQYF
-,TRBJ2-5,TRBV29-1,TRBD2,TGCAGCGTTGGAACTAGCGGGAGCCTCGGGGAGACCCAGTACTTC,CSVGTSGSLGETQYF
-,TRBJ2-5,TRBV4-2,TRBD2,TGTGCCAGCAGCCAAGGGGCCCTAGCGGGTATGGAGACCCAGTACTTC,CASSQGALAGMETQYF
-,TRBJ2-1,TRBV6-1,TRBD2,TGTGCCAGCAGTGAAGCAAGCGGGGGAGGTAATGAGCAGTTCTTC,CASSEASGGGNEQFF
-,TRBJ1-3,TRBV7-8,-,TGTGCCACCGGAGGTCGGGGGGCGAACACCATATATTTT,CATGGRGANTIYF
-,TRBJ1-1,TRBV11-3,-,TGTGCCAGCAGCTTGGGGCGGAACACTGAAGCTTTCTTT,CASSLGRNTEAFF
-,TRBJ1-1,TRBV11-2,-,TGTGCCAGCAGCTCGCATCGTACAGGGAACACTGAAGCTTTCTTT,CASSSHRTGNTEAFF
-,TRBJ2-5,TRBV15,TRBD2,TGTGCCACCACTGCTAGCGGGAGTCCGAGCGAGACCCAGTACTTC,CATTASGSPSETQYF
-,TRBJ1-2,TRBV4-1,TRBD1,TGCGCCAGCAGTCCGACAGGGTTATATGGCTACACCTTC,CASSPTGLYGYTF
-,TRBJ1-2,TRBV7-9,-,TGTGCCAGCAGCCAAGGGGTAGGGTTTAATTATGGCTACACCTTC,CASSQGVGFNYGYTF
-,TRBJ2-1,TRBV5-6,TRBD2,TGTGCCAGCAGCTTGGGGGTACGGGGGGGCCTAAATGAGCAGTTCTTC,CASSLGVRGGLNEQFF
-,TRBJ2-1,TRBV12-2,-,TGTGCAAGTCGCTTACCTAGACTACCTAACAATGAGCAGTTCTTC,CASRLPRLPNNEQFF
-,TRBJ2-1,TRBV9,-,TGTGCCAGCAGTCGAGGGTCCAGCTCCTACAATGAGCAGTTCTTC,CASSRGSSSYNEQFF
-,TRBJ1-4,TRBV28,-,TGTGCCAGCAGCCAGGGGTCTCTAAATGAAAAACTGTTTTTT,CASSQGSLNEKLFF
-,TRBJ1-4,TRBV6-5,-,TGTGCCAGCAGTTACTTGGGGGGGGGCTTTGGTGAAAAACTGTTTTTT,CASSYLGGGFGEKLFF
-,TRBJ1-6,TRBV6-5,-,TGTGCCAGCTCGTACTTTGATTCGCCCCTCCACTTT,CASSYFDSPLHF
-,TRBJ1-4,TRBV11-2,-,TGTGCCAGCAGCTTAGAAAGGGGAAGAGAAAAACTGTTTTTT,CASSLERGREKLFF
-,TRBJ2-5,TRBV4-2,-,TGTGCCAGCAGCCAAGACCCCCCGGGAACGGAAGAGACCCAGTACTTC,CASSQDPPGTEETQYF
-,TRBJ1-1,TRBV28,-,TGTGCCAGCAGTTTCGCAGGAGGCGGCACTGAAGCTTTCTTT,CASSFAGGGTEAFF
-,TRBJ1-1,TRBV11-3,TRBD1,TGTGCCAGCAACCGACAGGGGGCTAGGAACACTGAAGCTTTCTTT,CASNRQGARNTEAFF
once,TRBJ1-2,TRBV4-2,TRBD1,TGTGCCAGCAGCCCCGGACAGGAGCGCTATGGCTACACCTTC,CASSPGQERYGYTF
-,TRBJ2-7,TRBV6-1,-,TGTGCCAGTTCCGTGACAGTCTCCTACGAGCAGTACTTC,CASSVTVSYEQYF
-,TRBJ2-1,TRBV7-2,TRBD2,TGTGCCAGCAGCTTACGGGGTTTCAGCGGGGGTTACAATGAGCAGTTCTTC,CASSLRGFSGGYNEQFF
-,TRBJ2-7,TRBV5-5,-,TGTGCCAGCAGCCTGGGGGCAAGAACCTACGAGCAGTACTTC,CASSLGARTYEQYF
-,TRBJ1-1,TRBV5-1,-,TGCGCCAGCAGCTTGGCGGGGGGTGAAGCTTTCTTT,CASSLAGGEAFF
-,TRBJ2-1,TRBV11-2,TRBD2,TGTGCCAGCAGCTCTTCGGGAGCGGGAGTCGCTAATGAGCAGTTCTTC,CASSSSGAGVANEQFF